The TCR beta chain described here comes from a study of blood T cell repertoires in COVID-19. At the level of the study: Acute-phase and convalescent COVID-19 samples originated in the United States, Italy and Spain. PBMCs, B-cell-depleted T cells, or T cells were the source of the cDNA or gDNA that made up the material.

The trim removed 4 bases at V and 0 bases at J, leaving 2 bases unmatched. Germline V gives CDR1 SGHDN, CDR2 FVKESK. CDR3 length: 15 amino acids. Original handling: Reference gene primer amplification gave estimated nucleated cell counts. Repertoires were generated with immunoSEQ multiplex PCR, while TCRdb's copy carries only in-frame clones and drops some. The V and J calls and clone size come from that table; D and trimming were worked out from the DNA. The sample has 150,000 to 180,000 clones; more than 65% are singletons. Sample: peripheral blood. The TCR originated in a woman aged 50 to 60 with acute or convalescent COVID-19. The chain couples TRBV14 to TRBJ2-3, with 9 nucleotides matching TRBD2. This chain's CDR3 is CASSPSGVSTDTQYF. As DNA, the CDR3 is TGTGCCAGCAGCCCTAGCGGGGTTAGCACAGATACGCAGTATTTT.